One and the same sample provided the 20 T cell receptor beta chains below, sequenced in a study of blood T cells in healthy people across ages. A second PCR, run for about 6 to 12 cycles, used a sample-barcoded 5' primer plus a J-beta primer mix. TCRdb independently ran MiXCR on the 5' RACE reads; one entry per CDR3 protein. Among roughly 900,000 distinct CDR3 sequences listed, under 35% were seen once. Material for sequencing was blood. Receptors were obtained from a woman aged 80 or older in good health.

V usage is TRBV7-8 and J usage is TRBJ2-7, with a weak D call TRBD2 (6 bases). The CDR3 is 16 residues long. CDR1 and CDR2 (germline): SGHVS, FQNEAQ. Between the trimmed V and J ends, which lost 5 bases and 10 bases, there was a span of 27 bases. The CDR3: CASSVGGGIRQDTQYF. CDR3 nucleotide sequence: TGTGCCAGCAGCGTCGGTGGGGGGATTCGGCAAGACACCCAGTACTTC.

The CDR3 reads CSARGGQVCGEAFF. In DNA form, the CDR3 reads TGCAGTGCTAGAGGGGGGCAGGTCTGCGGAGAAGCTTTCTTT. This sequence joins TRBV20-1 and TRBJ1-1, with D maybe TRBD1 (6 bases). Germline V gives CDR1 DFQATT, CDR2 SNEGSKA (reference sequence). This CDR3 comprises 14 residues. Trimming cost V 1 base and J 8 bases, with 17 bases left between them.

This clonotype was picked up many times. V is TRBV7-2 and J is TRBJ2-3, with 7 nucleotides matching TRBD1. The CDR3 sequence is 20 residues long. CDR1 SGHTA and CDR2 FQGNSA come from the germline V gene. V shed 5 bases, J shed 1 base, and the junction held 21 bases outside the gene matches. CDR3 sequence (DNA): TGTGCCAGCAGCCGTCTTTTAACGAGACAGGGTCTTTCTGGCACAGATACGCAGTATTTT. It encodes CASSRLLTRQGLSGTDTQYF.

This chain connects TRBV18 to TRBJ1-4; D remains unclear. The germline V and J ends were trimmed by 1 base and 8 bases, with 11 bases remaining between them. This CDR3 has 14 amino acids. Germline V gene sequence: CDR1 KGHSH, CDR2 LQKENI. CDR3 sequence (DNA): TGTGCCAGCTCACCACAGGGAACCCGGGAAAAACTGTTTTTT. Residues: CASSPQGTREKLFF.

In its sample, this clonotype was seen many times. CDR3 sequence (DNA): TGTGCCAGCAGTTTACTCAGACAGGGATCAGCCAAAAACATTCAGTACTTC. It codes for CASSLLRQGSAKNIQYF. The chain has TRBV28 and TRBJ2-4; TRBD1 matches 7 bases. V trimming: 2 bases; J trimming: 0 bases; junction bases outside the gene matches: 7. CDR1 MDHEN and CDR2 SYDVKM come from the germline V gene. This CDR3 comprises 17 residues.

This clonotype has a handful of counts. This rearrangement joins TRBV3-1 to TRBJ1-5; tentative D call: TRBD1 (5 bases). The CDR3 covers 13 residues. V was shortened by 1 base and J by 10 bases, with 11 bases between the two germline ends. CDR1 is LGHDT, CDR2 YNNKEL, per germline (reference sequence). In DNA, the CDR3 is TGTGCCAGCAGCCAAGGGGGGTGGGAACCCCAGCATTTT. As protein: CASSQGGWEPQHF.

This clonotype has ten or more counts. DNA of the CDR3: TGTGCCAGCGCCCCCGGTGGGGGCCTGAGAGAGACCCAGTACTTC. Translating gives CASAPGGGLRETQYF. This sequence joins TRBV7-2 and TRBJ2-5, with TRBD1 as a possible D gene (6 bases). The CDR3 has 15 amino acids. The ends were cut back, 8 bases at V and 4 bases at J, with 20 bases in the middle. Germline lookup yields CDR1 SGHTA and CDR2 FQGNSA.

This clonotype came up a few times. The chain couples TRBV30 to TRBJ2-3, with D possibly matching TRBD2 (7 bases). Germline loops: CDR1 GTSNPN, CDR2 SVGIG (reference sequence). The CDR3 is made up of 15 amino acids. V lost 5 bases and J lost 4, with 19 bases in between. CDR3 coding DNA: TGTGCCTGGGGCCATAGGGGGGGAAGGTCAGATACGCAGTATTTT. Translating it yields CAWGHRGGRSDTQYF.

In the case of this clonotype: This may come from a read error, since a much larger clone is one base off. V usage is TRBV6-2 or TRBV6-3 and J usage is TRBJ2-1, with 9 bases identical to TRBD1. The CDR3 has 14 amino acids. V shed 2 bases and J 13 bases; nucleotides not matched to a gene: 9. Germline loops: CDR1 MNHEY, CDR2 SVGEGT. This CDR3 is CASSYNRGLETQFF. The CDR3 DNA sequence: TGTGCCAGCAGTTACAACAGGGGGCTGGAGACCCAGTTCTTC.

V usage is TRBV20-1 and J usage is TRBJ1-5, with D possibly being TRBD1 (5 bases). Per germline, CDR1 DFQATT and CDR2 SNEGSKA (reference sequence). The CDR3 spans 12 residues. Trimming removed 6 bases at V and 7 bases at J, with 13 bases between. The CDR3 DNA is TGCAGTGCACAAGAAGGGACCCAGCCCCAGCATTTT. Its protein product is CSAQEGTQPQHF.

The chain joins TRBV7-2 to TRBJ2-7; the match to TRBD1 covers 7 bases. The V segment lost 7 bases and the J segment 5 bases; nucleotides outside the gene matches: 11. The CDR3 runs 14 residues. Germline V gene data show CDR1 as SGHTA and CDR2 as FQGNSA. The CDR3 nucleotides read TGTGCCAGCATTCTTCAACAGGGGATCCACGAGCAGTACTTC. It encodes CASILQQGIHEQYF.

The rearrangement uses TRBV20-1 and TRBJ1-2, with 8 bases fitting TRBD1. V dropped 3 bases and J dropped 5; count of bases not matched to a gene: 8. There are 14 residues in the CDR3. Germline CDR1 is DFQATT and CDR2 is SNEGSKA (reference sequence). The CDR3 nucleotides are TGCAGTGCTAGTCCAGGGCAGGGGGCTTATGGCTACACCTTC. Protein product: CSASPGQGAYGYTF.

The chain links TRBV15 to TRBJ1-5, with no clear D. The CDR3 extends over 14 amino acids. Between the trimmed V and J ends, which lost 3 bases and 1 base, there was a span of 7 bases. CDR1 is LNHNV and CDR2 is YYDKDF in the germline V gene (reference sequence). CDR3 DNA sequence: TGTGCCACCAGCAGGGGAGGGAGCAATCAGCCCCAGCATTTT. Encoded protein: CATSRGGSNQPQHF.

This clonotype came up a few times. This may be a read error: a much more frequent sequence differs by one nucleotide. The CDR3 coding sequence is TGCAGTGCTAGAGATTCCGGGGGGGGGCCCTATGAGCAGTACTTC. Its translation is CSARDSGGGPYEQYF. The chain combines TRBV20-1 with TRBJ2-5, with 8 nucleotides matching TRBD2. Germline values: CDR1 DFQATT, CDR2 SNEGSKA (reference sequence). V shed 0 bases, J shed 11 bases, and the junction held 14 bases outside the gene matches. The CDR3 is 15 amino acids.

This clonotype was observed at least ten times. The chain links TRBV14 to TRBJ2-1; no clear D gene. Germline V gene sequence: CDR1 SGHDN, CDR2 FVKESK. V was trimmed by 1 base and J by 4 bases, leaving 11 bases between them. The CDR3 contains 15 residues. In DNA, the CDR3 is TGTGCCAGCAGCCAAGGGATGGAGTTTTACAATGAGCAGTTCTTC. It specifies CASSQGMEFYNEQFF.

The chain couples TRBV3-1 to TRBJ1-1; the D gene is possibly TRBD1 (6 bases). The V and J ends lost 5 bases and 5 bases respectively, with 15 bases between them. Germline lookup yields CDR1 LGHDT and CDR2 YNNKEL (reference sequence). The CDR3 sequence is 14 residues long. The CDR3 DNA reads TGTGCCAGCAGCAAAAAAACAGGGTTAACTGAAGCTTTCTTT. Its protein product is CASSKKTGLTEAFF.

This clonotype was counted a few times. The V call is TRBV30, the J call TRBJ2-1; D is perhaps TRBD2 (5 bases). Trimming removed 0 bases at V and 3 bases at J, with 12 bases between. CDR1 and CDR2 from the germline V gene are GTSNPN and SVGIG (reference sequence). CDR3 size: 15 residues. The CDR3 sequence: CAWSVLRGVYNEQFF. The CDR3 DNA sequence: TGTGCCTGGAGTGTATTACGGGGAGTCTACAATGAGCAGTTCTTC.

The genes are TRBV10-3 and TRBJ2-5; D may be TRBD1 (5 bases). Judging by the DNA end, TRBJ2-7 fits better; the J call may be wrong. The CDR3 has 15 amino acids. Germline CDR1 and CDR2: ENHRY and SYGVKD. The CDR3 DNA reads TGTGCCATCAGCTTCGACAGAAGGAAAGCCTACGAGCAGTACTTC. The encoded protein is CAISFDRRKAYEQYF.

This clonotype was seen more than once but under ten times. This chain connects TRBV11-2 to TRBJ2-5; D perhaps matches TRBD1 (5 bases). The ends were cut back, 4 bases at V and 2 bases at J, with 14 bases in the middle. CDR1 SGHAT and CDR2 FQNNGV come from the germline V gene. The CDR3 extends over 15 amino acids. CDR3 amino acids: CASSSQGHQQETQYF. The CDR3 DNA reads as TGTGCCAGCAGCTCCCAAGGACATCAGCAAGAGACCCAGTACTTC. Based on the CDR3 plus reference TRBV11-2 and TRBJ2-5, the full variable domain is EAGVAQSPRYKIIEKRQSVAFWCNPISGHATLYWYQQILGQGPKLLIQFQNNGVVDDSQLPKDRFSAERLKGVDSTLKIQPAKLEDSAVYLCASSSQGHQQETQYFGPGTRLLVL.

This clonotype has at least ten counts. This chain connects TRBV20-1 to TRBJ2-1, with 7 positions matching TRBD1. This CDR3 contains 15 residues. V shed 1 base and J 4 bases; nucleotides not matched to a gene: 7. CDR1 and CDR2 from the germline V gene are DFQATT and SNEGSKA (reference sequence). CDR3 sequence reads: CSARAAGTVYNEQFF. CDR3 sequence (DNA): TGCAGTGCTAGAGCGGCAGGGACAGTTTACAATGAGCAGTTCTTC.